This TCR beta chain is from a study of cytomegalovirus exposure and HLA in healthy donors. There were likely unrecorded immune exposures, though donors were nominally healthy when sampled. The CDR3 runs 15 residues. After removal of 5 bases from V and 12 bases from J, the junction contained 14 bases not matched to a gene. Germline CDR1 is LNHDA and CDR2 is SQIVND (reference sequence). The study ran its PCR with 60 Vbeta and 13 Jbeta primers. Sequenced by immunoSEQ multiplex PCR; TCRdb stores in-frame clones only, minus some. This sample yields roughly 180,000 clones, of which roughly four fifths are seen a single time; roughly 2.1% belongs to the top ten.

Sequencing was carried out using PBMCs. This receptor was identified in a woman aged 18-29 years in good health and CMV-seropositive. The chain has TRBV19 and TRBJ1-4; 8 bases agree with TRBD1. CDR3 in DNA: TGTGCCAGTAGTGCCTCCGGGACAGGACTTATAGAACTGTTTTTT. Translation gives CASSASGTGLIELFF. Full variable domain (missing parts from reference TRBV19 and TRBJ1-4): DGGITQSPKYLFRKEGQNVTLSCEQNLNHDAMYWYRQDPGQGLRLIYYSQIVNDFQKGDIAEGYSVSREKKESFPLTVTSAQKNPTAFYLCASSASGTGLIELFFGSGTQLSVL.